The entry below describes one T cell receptor beta chain. The target antigen is unknown. V was shortened by 4 bases and J by 5 bases, with 8 bases between the two germline ends. The germline V gene has CDR1 SGHRS and CDR2 YFSETQ. CDR3 length: 12 amino acids. TCRdb keeps only in-frame clones here, not all; method: immunoSEQ multiplex PCR. Of fewer than 150,000 clones listed, around nine tenths are singletons. The data were obtained in a study of CD4+ T cells in melanoma. Study-wide results and limits: In melanoma, neoantigen-specific CD4+ T cells reportedly differed in differentiation state. CD8+ T cell, macrophage and B cell function reportedly correlated with neoantigen-specific CD4+ T cells.

V and J are TRBV5-1 and TRBJ2-3, with D tentatively TRBD1 (6 bases). This receptor was identified in a human donor with melanoma. CDR3 sequence reads: CASSIQGDTQYF. DNA of the CDR3: TGCGCCAGCAGCATACAGGGAGATACGCAGTATTTT.